This TCR beta chain came from a study of control samples from healthy donors and cancer patients. Germline values: CDR1 SGHAT, CDR2 FQNNGV. Trimming left V 2 bases short and J 3 bases short, with 24 bases between. This CDR3 is 19 amino acids long. TCRdb's copy holds only in-frame clones and misses some; the assay was immunoSEQ multiplex PCR. Among 60,000 to 70,000 clones listed, roughly 82% were seen once. The sample was PBMCs. The chain has TRBV11-2 and TRBJ2-3; no reliable D call. This TCR was recovered from a woman aged 45-60 years with lung cancer. The CDR3, as DNA: TGTGCCAGCAGCTTATCCGGAGTATCGGCTTCAGCTCGGACAGATACGCAGTATTTT. Translation: CASSLSGVSASARTDTQYF.